The clone carrying this TCR beta chain occurred once. The sample is drawn from a study of blood T cell repertoires in COVID-19. Original processing methods: By means of reference gene primer amplification, nucleated cell counts were estimated. Sequenced by immunoSEQ multiplex PCR; TCRdb stores in-frame clones only, minus some. V and J calls and clone size come straight from that table; D and trimming were deduced from the DNA. The profile shows more than 200,000 clones, roughly 90% of them singletons. Germline CDR1 MNHEY, CDR2 SVGEGT. The trim removed 5 bases at V and 4 bases at J, leaving 18 bases unmatched. This CDR3 is built from 18 residues.

This rearrangement joins TRBV6-2 or TRBV6-3 to TRBJ2-7; TRBD2 matches 9 bases. The sequencing sample was made of peripheral blood. This clonotype was obtained from a woman aged 35 to 49 who had recovered from COVID-19. CDR3 in DNA: TGTGCCAGCAGTAGCCTCGGACTAGGAGCGGGAGGAGGGTACGAGCAGTACTTC. It codes for CASSSLGLGAGGGYEQYF.